A single T cell receptor (beta chain) is shown here with its context. This record belongs to a study of pediatric ulcerative colitis. During colonoscopy, one to two rectal pinch biopsies were collected. Sequencing was at survey level. Here immunoSEQ multiplex PCR was the method, and the copy in TCRdb shows in-frame clones only, minus some. The sample has some 50,000 clones, around 76% seen once. The source of this sequence is a girl aged 5-17 years with moderate ulcerative colitis. Sequencing was performed on gut tissue.

DNA of the CDR3: TGTGCCAGCTCACGGGGTAATACCTATGGCTACACCTTC. Encoded protein: CASSRGNTYGYTF. J is TRBJ1-2 and V is TRBV18; no clear D gene. The germline gives CDR1 KGHSH, CDR2 LQKENI. The CDR3 extends over 13 amino acids. V was clipped by 4 bases and J by 4 bases, with 10 bases between them.